These 14 T cell receptor beta chains came from one sample sequenced in a study of glioma-infiltrating T cells. TCR alpha and beta CDR3 regions were amplified from RNA using iRepertoire nested multiplex PCR. TCRdb independently ran MiXCR on the multiplex PCR reads; one entry per CDR3 protein. The data show 400,000 or so distinct CDR3 sequences, about two fifths seen once. The specimen was glioma tissue, nonneoplastic brain tissue, or PBMCs (not recorded which). The receptors stem from a human donor with low-grade glioma or glioblastoma, undergoing nonglioma brain surgery, or in good health (not recorded which).

Notes on this clonotype: Given the absence of the conserved phenylalanine or tryptophan at the CDR3 end, a read error is likely. As DNA, the CDR3 is TGCGCCAGCAGCCTTCGGGACACCAGCTCCTACGAGCAGTACTTA. This gives the protein CASSLRDTSSYEQYL. The chain uses TRBV4-1 and TRBJ2-7, with a possible D match to TRBD1 (6 bases). Germline-derived CDR1 and CDR2 are MGHRA and YSYEKL. The length of the CDR3 is 15 residues. V lost 4 bases, J lost 0 bases, and 13 bases lay in between.

This clonotype was seen a handful of times. CDR3 loop: CASRPHLPTSGTPDTQYF. In DNA, the CDR3 is TGTGCCAGCAGGCCTCACCTCCCGACTAGCGGGACCCCAGATACGCAGTATTTT. V and J are TRBV6-1 and TRBJ2-3; 11 nucleotides align to TRBD2. This CDR3 has 18 amino acids. The V gene's germline CDR1 is MNHNS and CDR2 SASEGT. V was clipped by 6 bases and J by 4 bases; unmatched bases: 15.

The chain combines TRBV20-1 with TRBJ2-3; D gene unclear. CDR3 length equals 12 residues. Germline V gene sequence: CDR1 DFQATT, CDR2 SNEGSKA (reference sequence). V was trimmed by 3 bases and J by 6 bases, leaving 10 bases between them. The CDR3 loop is CSASLREDTQYF. DNA of the CDR3: TGCAGTGCTAGTCTTCGCGAGGATACGCAGTATTTT.

The CDR3 DNA reads TGTGCCAGCAGTTCGACACCGATCGAGCAGTACTTC. Its protein product is CASSSTPIEQYF. This chain connects TRBV12-3 or TRBV12-4 to TRBJ2-7; D unresolved. Trimming pared 4 bases from V and 6 bases from J, leaving 10 bases between. The CDR3 consists of 12 residues.

The V call is TRBV4-1, the J call TRBJ2-5, with D unclear. There are 17 residues in the CDR3. Looked up from germline, CDR1 is MGHRA and CDR2 is YSYEKL. V lost 0 bases and J lost 1, with 15 bases in between. CDR3 sequence: CASSQDVRVGRQETQYF. CDR3 in DNA: TGCGCCAGCAGCCAAGATGTAAGGGTCGGTCGCCAAGAGACCCAGTACTTC.

The chain recombines TRBV28 with TRBJ2-5, with D perhaps TRBD1 (6 bases). This CDR3 has 16 amino acids. Trimming took off 4 bases at V and 2 bases at J, with 17 bases between the two ends. Germline CDR1 MDHEN, CDR2 SYDVKM. The CDR3 DNA is TGTGCCAGCAGTTCGCCGGGACAAAACTGGCAAGAGACCCAGTACTTC. Translated, it gives CASSSPGQNWQETQYF. Using reference TRBV28 and TRBJ2-5 for the parts outside the CDR3, the full variable domain is DVKVTQSSRYLVKRTGEKVFLECVQDMDHENMFWYRQDPGLGLRLIYFSYDVKMKEKGDIPEGYSVSREKKERFSLILESASTNQTSMYLCASSSPGQNWQETQYFGPGTRLLVL.

Regarding this clonotype: One junction end disagrees with the germline gene, perhaps due to a read error. This chain links TRBV27 with TRBJ1-5; perhaps TRBD1 as D (6 bases). Germline loops: CDR1 MNHEY, CDR2 SMNVEV (reference sequence). CDR3 length equals 15 residues. The CDR3 DNA reads as TGTACCAGCAGTTTAGGTGGAGCAGGGGATCAGCCCCAGCATTTT. It translates to CTSSLGGAGDQPQHF.

Only a few counts were recorded for this clonotype. This chain connects TRBV20-1 to TRBJ2-7; D ambiguous. Trimming left V 5 bases short and J 6 bases short, with 20 bases between. Germline V gene sequence: CDR1 DFQATT, CDR2 SNEGSKA (reference sequence). The CDR3 has 14 amino acids. The DNA of the CDR3 is TGCAGTGCTGTTCCGGTAGGGCTGGTCGCCGAGCAGTACTTC. Protein sequence: CSAVPVGLVAEQYF.

The chain has TRBV20-1 and TRBJ1-5; D is unclear. Germline lookup yields CDR1 DFQATT and CDR2 SNEGSKA (reference sequence). V was pared by 0 bases and J by 7 bases, with 19 bases between. The length of the CDR3 is 16 residues. The CDR3 sequence is CSARDRRQGAFQPQHF. The CDR3 DNA reads TGCAGTGCTAGAGATAGGAGGCAAGGAGCGTTCCAGCCCCAGCATTTT.

With respect to this clonotype: This sequence may be a read error, since a much larger clone differs from it by one base. The chain uses TRBV6-1 and TRBJ1-1; D remains ambiguous. Germline V gene data show CDR1 as MNHNS and CDR2 as SASEGT. The CDR3 is 16 residues long. In nucleotides, the CDR3 is TGTGCCAGCAGTGAAGCTGCGACGGGTCACCACACTAAAGCTTTCTTT. Residues: CASSEAATGHHTKAFF.

This clonotype was counted ten times or more. This sequence joins TRBV28 and TRBJ2-7, with 11 bases lining up with TRBD2. V shed 7 bases, J shed 5 bases, and the junction held 7 bases outside the gene matches. The CDR3 runs 14 residues. Germline assignment: CDR1 MDHEN and CDR2 SYDVKM. The CDR3 DNA is TGTGCCAGCAACCCACTAGCGGGAGCTAACGAGCAGTACTTC. Residues: CASNPLAGANEQYF.

The chain has TRBV4-1 and TRBJ2-5, with a tentative D call TRBD1 (6 bases). The CDR3 loop spans 15 amino acids. V dropped 0 bases and J dropped 5 bases, with 13 bases sitting between them. The germline V gene encodes CDR1 MGHRA and CDR2 YSYEKL. This chain's CDR3 is CASSQDDRPYETQYF. For the CDR3, the DNA is TGCGCCAGCAGCCAAGACGACAGGCCTTATGAGACCCAGTACTTC.

The chain is built from TRBV7-2 and TRBJ1-2; TRBD1 matches 8 bases. J was trimmed by 8 bases and V by 8 bases; bases with no gene match: 16. The germline CDR1 and CDR2 sequences are SGHTA and FQGNSA. The CDR3 runs to 15 residues. The CDR3 here is CASGSYAGQGHGYTF. The CDR3 DNA sequence: TGTGCCAGCGGCTCTTACGCCGGACAGGGACACGGCTACACCTTC.

The chain employs TRBV20-1 and TRBJ2-7; 8 bases match TRBD2. The CDR3 is made up of 16 amino acids. The V segment lost 2 bases and the J segment 3 bases; nucleotides outside the gene matches: 12. Germline lookup yields CDR1 DFQATT and CDR2 SNEGSKA (reference sequence). The DNA of the CDR3 is TGCAGTGCTAGACCCCTTAGCGGGATTAGGGGCTACGAGCAGTACTTC. Amino acid sequence: CSARPLSGIRGYEQYF.